Detailed here is one TCR beta chain. This CDR3 is 15 amino acids long. Per the germline V gene, CDR1 is SGHNT and CDR2 is YYREEE (reference sequence). V lost 4 bases, J lost 1 base, and 15 bases lay in between. It was autoimmune disease history or systemic immunosuppression that excluded patients. Repertoires were generated with immunoSEQ multiplex PCR, while TCRdb's copy carries only in-frame clones and drops some. The sample includes 80,000 or so clones, around 85% of them seen just once. This specimen belongs to a study of OX40 agonist ivuxolimab in advanced cancers. For the study at large: Of the participants, around 43% had some prior anti-PD-1, anti-PD-L1 or anti-CTLA-4 therapy, which was allowed.

The receptor's source is an adult with an advanced solid tumor such as melanoma, head and neck, liver or kidney cancer. The chain employs TRBV5-4 and TRBJ2-7, with D possibly TRBD2 on 6 matching bases. Sequences were derived from CD4+ or CD8+ T cells sorted from blood, sampled in a trial of the OX40 agonist ivuxolimab. The CDR3 spells CASSLEGLRSYEQYF. The DNA of the CDR3 is TGTGCCAGCAGCCTTGAGGGACTGAGGTCCTACGAGCAGTACTTC.